The 29 T cell receptor beta chains presented below share a single source sample, sequenced in a study of cytomegalovirus exposure and HLA in healthy donors. This PCR relied on a set of 60 Vbeta primers and 13 Jbeta primers. Clones were read by immunoSEQ multiplex PCR, and TCRdb kept only the in-frame ones, dropping some. The data hold 140,000 to 150,000 clones, with roughly 82% observed a single time. Sequencing used PBMCs. The origin of the receptors is a young man in good health and CMV-seronegative.

The chain combines TRBV10-3 with TRBJ2-1; 8 nucleotides match TRBD1. The J segment lost 6 bases and the V segment lost 9 bases, leaving 4 bases of the junction unmatched. This CDR3 has 12 amino acids. CDR1 is ENHRY and CDR2 is SYGVKD in the germline V gene. CDR3 loop: CAMADRGNEQFF. CDR3 nucleotide sequence: TGTGCCATGGCCGACAGGGGCAATGAGCAGTTCTTC.

This clone was picked up one time. This chain uses TRBV7-9 with TRBJ1-6; no clear D. The CDR3 is 15 residues long. The ends were cut back, 1 base at V and 5 bases at J, with 9 bases in the middle. The germline gives CDR1 SEHNR, CDR2 FQNEAQ (reference sequence). The CDR3 nucleotides are TGTGCCAGCAGCTTAGAAGGACTCGATAATTCACCCCTCCACTTT. Translating it yields CASSLEGLDNSPLHF. The full variable domain, in which reference TRBV7-9 and TRBJ1-6 provide the parts outside the CDR3, is DTGVSQNPRHKITKRGQNVTFRCDPISEHNRLYWYRQTLGQGPEFLTYFQNEAQLEKSRLLSDRFSAERPKGSFSTLEIQRTEQGDSAMYLCASSLEGLDNSPLHFGNGTRLTVT.

This clone was recorded a few times. The chain couples TRBV5-1 to TRBJ2-3, with 9 bases identical to TRBD1. Looked up from germline, CDR1 is SGHRS and CDR2 is YFSETQ. The V gene end was trimmed by 5 bases and the J gene end by 3 bases; junction bases not matched to a gene: 4. This CDR3 comprises 14 residues. This chain's CDR3 is CASREGTGTDTQYF. For the CDR3, the DNA is TGCGCCAGCAGGGAAGGGACAGGGACAGATACGCAGTATTTT.

This clone came up a few times. This chain connects TRBV9 to TRBJ1-4; tentatively, D is TRBD1 (5 bases). Between the trimmed V and J ends, which lost 0 bases and 8 bases, there was a span of 17 bases. Germline CDR1 SGDLS, CDR2 YYNGEE. The CDR3 length is 16 residues. DNA of the CDR3: TGTGCCAGCAGCGTAGCAGGCGGGGACTCAGGGGAAAAACTGTTTTTT. Protein: CASSVAGGDSGEKLFF.

J is TRBJ2-7 and V is TRBV5-1; 7 bases agree with TRBD1. This CDR3 spans 15 amino acids. The germline CDR1 and CDR2 sequences are SGHRS and YFSETQ. J was trimmed by 2 bases and V by 6 bases; bases with no gene match: 11. The CDR3 bases are TGCGCCAGCAAGAGCCCCGGACAGGACCCCTACGAGCAGTACTTC. It codes for CASKSPGQDPYEQYF.

V and J are TRBV28 and TRBJ1-5; the match to TRBD1 covers 8 bases. The CDR3 runs to 15 residues. V lost 3 bases and J lost 5; bases outside the gene matches: 6. Germline V gives CDR1 MDHEN, CDR2 SYDVKM. The CDR3: CASSFVGQGYQPQHF. CDR3 DNA sequence: TGTGCCAGCAGTTTCGTTGGACAGGGCTATCAGCCCCAGCATTTT.

In this sample, this clone turned up a few times. V is TRBV5-1 and J is TRBJ2-5, with 7 bases identical to TRBD1. Trimming cost V 4 bases and J 2 bases; bases outside gene matches: 5. CDR1 and CDR2 (germline): SGHRS, YFSETQ. This CDR3 is built from 14 residues. Here the CDR3 DNA reads TGCGCCAGCAGCCCTGTGGGACAGCAAGAGACCCAGTACTTC. The encoded protein is CASSPVGQQETQYF.

This clone was seen only a few times. The chain recombines TRBV27 with TRBJ2-3; possible D gene TRBD1, 6 bases. V lost 6 bases and J lost 2, with 15 bases in between. This CDR3 region has 15 residues. Germline V gene lookup returns CDR1 MNHEY and CDR2 SMNVEV (reference sequence). DNA for the CDR3: TGTGCCAGCAGCCAGGGGCTAGCAAACACAGATACGCAGTATTTT. Translation: CASSQGLANTDTQYF.

CDR3 in amino acids: CASGSNNSPLHF. CDR3 DNA sequence: TGTGCCAGTGGGAGTAATAATTCACCCCTCCACTTT. This chain uses TRBV9 with TRBJ1-6; D is undetermined. The germline CDR1 and CDR2 sequences are SGDLS and YYNGEE. The CDR3 runs 12 residues. Trimming pared 8 bases from V and 5 bases from J, leaving 8 bases between.

This clone was seen more than once but under ten times. The chain uses TRBV10-1 and TRBJ2-1; D not certain. From germline, CDR1 is WNHNN and CDR2 SYGVQD (reference sequence). The ends were cut back, 3 bases at V and 9 bases at J, with 3 bases in the middle. This CDR3 region has 10 residues. CDR3 DNA: TGCGCCAGCAGTGATATTGAGCAGTTCTTC. This codes for CASSDIEQFF.

The rearrangement joins TRBV7-8 to TRBJ1-6; 12 positions match TRBD1. The CDR3 has 14 amino acids. Per the germline V gene, CDR1 is SGHVS and CDR2 is FQNEAQ. With V trimmed by 5 bases and J by 13 bases, 6 bases remained unmatched. For the CDR3, the DNA is TGTGCCAGCAGCCCGGGACAGGGGGCGAATCCCCTCCACTTT. Protein sequence: CASSPGQGANPLHF.

The chain recombines TRBV6-5 with TRBJ2-3, with D unclear. CDR3 size: 12 residues. Germline V lookup: CDR1 MNHEY, CDR2 SVGAGI. Trimming removed 6 bases at V and 3 bases at J, with 7 bases between. This CDR3 is CASSVHTDTQYF. As DNA, the CDR3 is TGTGCCAGCAGCGTACATACAGATACGCAGTATTTT.

The V call is TRBV7-3, the J call TRBJ2-5, with 12 bases aligning to TRBD2. Germline CDR1 is SGHTA and CDR2 is FQGTGA. The CDR3 has 19 residues. Trimming cost V 0 bases and J 5 bases; bases outside gene matches: 13. For the CDR3, the DNA is TGTGCCAGCAGCTTAACGACGGCTAGCGGGGGGGCCGCGAGTGAGACCCAGTACTTC. Its protein product is CASSLTTASGGAASETQYF.

This chain connects TRBV15 to TRBJ2-2; possible D gene TRBD1, 8 bases. The CDR3 has 15 residues. Looked up from germline, CDR1 is LNHNV and CDR2 is YYDKDF (reference sequence). The germline V and J ends were trimmed by 3 bases and 4 bases, with 12 bases remaining between them. Here the CDR3 reads CATSRDREGTGELFF. The CDR3 bases are TGTGCCACCAGCAGGGACAGGGAGGGCACCGGGGAGCTGTTTTTT.

This sequence joins TRBV6-5 and TRBJ2-1; TRBD2 aligns across 9 bases. The germline V gene has CDR1 MNHEY and CDR2 SVGAGI. The ends lost 2 bases at V and 4 bases at J; junction bases unmatched: 3. The CDR3 is 15 amino acids. The CDR3 here is CASSYAGGIYNEQFF. The CDR3 nucleotides read TGTGCCAGCAGTTACGCGGGGGGGATATACAATGAGCAGTTCTTC.

The genes are TRBV4-2 and TRBJ2-7; tentative D call: TRBD2 (6 bases). CDR1 and CDR2 (germline): LGHNA, YNFKEQ. This CDR3 is 15 amino acids long. Trimming pared 1 base from V and 6 bases from J, leaving 16 bases between. The CDR3 sequence: CASSQGPSARGEQYF. The CDR3, as DNA: TGTGCCAGCAGCCAAGGCCCAAGTGCGCGGGGCGAGCAGTACTTC.

The chain couples TRBV5-1 to TRBJ2-1; D gene ambiguous. V was pared by 2 bases and J by 5 bases, with 8 bases between. CDR1 and CDR2 (germline): SGHRS, YFSETQ. The CDR3 extends over 13 amino acids. DNA for the CDR3: TGCGCCAGCAGCTTCAGCGATAACAATGAGCAGTTCTTC. Translated, it gives CASSFSDNNEQFF.

The J gene is TRBJ2-2, the V gene TRBV23-1; no clear D gene. TRBV23-1 is assigned to the ORF class and has an uncertain function. The CDR3 length is 17 residues. Deletions cut 0 bases from V and 4 bases from J, with 15 bases between. CDR3 residues: CASSQSTEVPSTGELFF. The CDR3 DNA follows: TGCGCCAGCAGTCAATCGACCGAGGTACCCAGCACCGGGGAGCTGTTTTTT.

V gene TRBV27 combines with J gene TRBJ2-1; 10 bases match TRBD2. The CDR3 contains 19 residues. The V gene end was trimmed by 5 bases and the J gene end by 2 bases; junction bases not matched to a gene: 15. Germline V CDR1 and CDR2: MNHEY, SMNVEV (reference sequence). The CDR3, as DNA: TGTGCCAGCAGTCCTACCCCGGGAGCGGGGGGGCAGGCCTACAATGAGCAGTTCTTC. The encoded protein is CASSPTPGAGGQAYNEQFF.

The chain uses TRBV5-1 and TRBJ2-1; TRBD2 is a possible D gene (6 bases). In germline, CDR1 is SGHRS, CDR2 YFSETQ. The CDR3 contains 14 residues. The V end was cut by 0 bases, the J end by 8 bases, with 12 bases between. Here the CDR3 DNA reads TGCGCCAGCAGCTTGGCCGGGGGTGGCGATGAGCAGTTCTTC. Its translation is CASSLAGGGDEQFF.

The chain couples TRBV7-6 to TRBJ1-4, with 9 bases lining up with TRBD1. Germline values: CDR1 SGHVS, CDR2 FNYEAQ. After removal of 1 base from V and 7 bases from J, the junction contained 10 bases not matched to a gene. CDR3 length: 17 amino acids. CDR3 in DNA: TGTGCCAGCAGCTTAGAGGGGACAGGGAGTAAGAGTGAAAAACTGTTTTTT. It is translated as CASSLEGTGSKSEKLFF.

V and J are TRBV7-2 and TRBJ1-2, with D perhaps TRBD1 (5 bases). From germline, CDR1 is SGHTA and CDR2 FQGNSA. V lost 5 bases and J 8 bases, leaving 18 bases between the germline ends. CDR3 size: 14 residues. The CDR3 nucleotides read TGTGCCAGCAGCCGGGACCAATCCCGGGGGGGCTACACCTTC. Amino acid sequence: CASSRDQSRGGYTF.

CDR3 DNA: TGTGCCAGCAGCACTCAAGGACAGGGGCTAGAGCAGTTCTTC. It codes for CASSTQGQGLEQFF. V and J are TRBV7-9 and TRBJ2-1; 9 nucleotides line up with TRBD1. The germline CDR1 and CDR2 sequences are SEHNR and FQNEAQ (reference sequence). J gave up 10 bases and V 5 bases, and 9 bases lay outside the gene matches. The CDR3 runs to 14 residues.

This clone was recorded only once. V gene TRBV10-1 combines with J gene TRBJ2-1; 8 bases line up with TRBD2. This CDR3 has 16 amino acids. Unmatched junction bases numbered 2, after V lost 0 bases and J lost 1 base. Germline CDR1 is WNHNN and CDR2 is SYGVQD (reference sequence). CDR3 nucleotides: TGCGCCAGCAGTGAGTCTCTAGCGGGTTCCTACAATGAGCAGTTCTTC. Amino acids: CASSESLAGSYNEQFF.

The V call is TRBV7-9, the J call TRBJ2-4; TRBD2 matches 8 bases. V dropped 5 bases and J dropped 3; count of bases not matched to a gene: 12. The CDR3 contains 17 residues. Looked up from germline, CDR1 is SEHNR and CDR2 is FQNEAQ (reference sequence). CDR3 region: CASSRDGGDQGKNIQYF. The DNA for the CDR3 is TGTGCCAGCAGCCGAGACGGGGGGGATCAGGGCAAAAACATTCAGTACTTC.

The V call is TRBV28, the J call TRBJ1-5; the D gene is possibly TRBD1 (5 bases). Germline V gives CDR1 MDHEN, CDR2 SYDVKM. The CDR3 has 12 amino acids. V was clipped by 6 bases and J by 4 bases, with 7 bases between them. The CDR3 region has the DNA TGTGCCAGCAGCGGGGGAAATCAGCCCCAGCATTTT. Its protein is CASSGGNQPQHF.

The chain carries TRBV2 and TRBJ2-3; D is possibly TRBD1 (7 bases). Looked up from germline, CDR1 is SNHLY and CDR2 is FYNNEI. Trimming stripped 8 bases from V and 2 bases from J, with 20 bases between. The length of the CDR3 is 16 residues. CDR3: CASLFSGGTATDTQYF. The CDR3 DNA reads as TGTGCCAGCCTCTTCTCAGGGGGGACCGCCACAGATACGCAGTATTTT.

This chain uses TRBV6-5 with TRBJ2-7; a possible D gene is TRBD1 (5 bases). Trimming stripped 0 bases from V and 5 bases from J, with 14 bases between. The length of the CDR3 is 15 residues. Germline V gives CDR1 MNHEY, CDR2 SVGAGI. The CDR3 here is CASSYSLGDGNEQYF. Written as DNA, the CDR3 is TGTGCCAGCAGTTACTCGCTAGGGGATGGCAACGAGCAGTACTTC.

This clone has a single count. The chain has TRBV30 and TRBJ2-1; D gene ambiguous. Germline-derived CDR1 and CDR2 are GTSNPN and SVGIG (reference sequence). V lost 4 bases and J lost 2, with 9 bases in between. This CDR3 region has 13 residues. The CDR3 spells CAWTSQPYNEQFF. The CDR3 DNA reads as TGTGCCTGGACTAGTCAGCCCTACAATGAGCAGTTCTTC.